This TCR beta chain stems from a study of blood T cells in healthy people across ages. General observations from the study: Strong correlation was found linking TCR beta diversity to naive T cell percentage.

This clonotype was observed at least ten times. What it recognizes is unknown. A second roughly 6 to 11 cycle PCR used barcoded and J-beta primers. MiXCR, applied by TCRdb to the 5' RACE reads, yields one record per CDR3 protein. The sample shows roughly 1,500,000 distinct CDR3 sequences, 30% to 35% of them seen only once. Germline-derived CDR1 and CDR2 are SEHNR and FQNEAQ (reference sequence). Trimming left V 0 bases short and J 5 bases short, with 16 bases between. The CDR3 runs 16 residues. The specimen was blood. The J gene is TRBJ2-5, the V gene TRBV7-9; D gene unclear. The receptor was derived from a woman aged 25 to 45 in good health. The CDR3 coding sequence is TGTGCCAGCAGCTTAGCGCGAGATACCCTTGTCGAGACCCAGTACTTC. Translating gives CASSLARDTLVETQYF.